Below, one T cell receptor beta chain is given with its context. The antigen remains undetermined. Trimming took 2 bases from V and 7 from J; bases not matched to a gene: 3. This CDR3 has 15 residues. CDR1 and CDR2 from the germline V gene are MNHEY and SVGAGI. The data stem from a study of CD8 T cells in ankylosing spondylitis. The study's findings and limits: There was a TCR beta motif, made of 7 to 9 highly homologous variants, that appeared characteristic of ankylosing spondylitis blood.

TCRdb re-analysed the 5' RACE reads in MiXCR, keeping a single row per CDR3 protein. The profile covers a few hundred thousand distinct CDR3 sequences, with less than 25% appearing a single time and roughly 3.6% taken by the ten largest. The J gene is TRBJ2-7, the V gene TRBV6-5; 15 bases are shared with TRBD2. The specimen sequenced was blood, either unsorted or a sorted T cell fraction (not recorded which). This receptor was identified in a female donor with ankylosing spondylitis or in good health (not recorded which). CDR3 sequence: CASSYGGLAGGEQYF. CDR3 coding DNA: TGTGCCAGCAGTTACGGGGGACTAGCGGGAGGTGAGCAGTACTTC.